Reported below is one T cell receptor beta chain. TCRdb's copy holds only in-frame clones and misses some; the assay was immunoSEQ multiplex PCR. The table has more than 90,000 clones, about 85% seen once; the top ten hold nearly 4.5%. This specimen belongs to a study of cytomegalovirus exposure and HLA in healthy donors. V lost 0 bases and J lost 8, with 19 bases in between. Germline V gives CDR1 SQVTM, CDR2 ANQGSEA. The CDR3 is 15 residues long. The sample taken for sequencing was PBMCs. The sequence was obtained from a young man in good health and CMV-seropositive. The chain couples TRBV29-1 to TRBJ1-2; D is perhaps TRBD1 (5 bases). The CDR3 spells CSVEDLGQALGGYTF. The CDR3 DNA reads as TGCAGCGTTGAAGATCTGGGGCAGGCCCTAGGGGGCTACACCTTC.